This T cell receptor (beta chain) was recovered during a study of control samples from healthy donors and cancer patients. Assay: immunoSEQ multiplex PCR; the TCRdb copy retains only in-frame clones and omits some. The data show tens of thousands of clones, with approximately 91% seen just once and approximately 9.8% held by the top ten. CDR3 size: 14 residues. The V gene's germline CDR1 is MNHEY and CDR2 SVGAGI. V lost 10 bases and J 0 bases, leaving 12 bases between the germline ends. This clonotype originated in a woman between 45 and 60 years old with colorectal cancer. The V and J genes are TRBV6-5 and TRBJ2-2; D is undetermined. Sequences were obtained from PBMCs. CDR3 sequence reads: CAIPHNANTGELFF. The CDR3 bases are TGTGCCATCCCACATAACGCGAACACCGGGGAGCTGTTTTTT.